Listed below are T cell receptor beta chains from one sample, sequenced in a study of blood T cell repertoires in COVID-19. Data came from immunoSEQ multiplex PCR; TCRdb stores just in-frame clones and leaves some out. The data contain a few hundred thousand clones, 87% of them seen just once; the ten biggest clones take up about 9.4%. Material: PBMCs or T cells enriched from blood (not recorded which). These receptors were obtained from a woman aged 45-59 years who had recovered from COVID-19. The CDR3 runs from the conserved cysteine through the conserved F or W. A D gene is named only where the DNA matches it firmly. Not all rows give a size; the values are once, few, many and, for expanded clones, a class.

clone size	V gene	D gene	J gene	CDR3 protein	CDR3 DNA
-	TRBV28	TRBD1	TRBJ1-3	CASSPGQGARGNTIYF	TGTGCCAGCAGTCCCGGACAGGGGGCGCGTGGAAACACCATATATTTT
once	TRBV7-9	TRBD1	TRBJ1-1	CASSPRQGANTEAFF	TGTGCCAGCAGCCCTCGACAGGGAGCGAACACTGAAGCTTTCTTT
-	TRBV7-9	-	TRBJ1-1	CASSWENSGIEAFF	TGTGCCAGCAGCTGGGAGAACTCCGGGATTGAAGCTTTCTTT
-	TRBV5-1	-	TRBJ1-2	CASREGAALGYTF	TGCGCCAGCAGAGAAGGGGCCGCCTTGGGCTACACCTTC
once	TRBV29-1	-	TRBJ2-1	CSVETSRNEQFF	TGCAGCGTCGAAACTTCTCGCAATGAGCAGTTCTTC
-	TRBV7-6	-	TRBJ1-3	CASSLALGEGNTIYF	TGTGCCAGCAGCTTAGCGCTCGGGGAGGGAAACACCATATATTTT
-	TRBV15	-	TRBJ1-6	CATSKGAAYYSPLHF	TGTGCCACCAGCAAAGGGGCAGCTTATTATTCACCCCTCCACTTT
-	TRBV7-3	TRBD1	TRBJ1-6	CASSLSGGLNSPLHF	TGTGCCAGCAGCTTATCAGGGGGCTTGAATTCACCCCTCCACTTT
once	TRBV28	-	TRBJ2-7	CASSWRRTGGDSYEQYF	TGTGCCAGCAGTTGGAGGAGAACGGGTGGGGATTCCTACGAGCAGTACTTC
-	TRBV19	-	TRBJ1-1	CASSMTVINTEAFF	TGTGCCAGTAGTATGACAGTAATCAACACTGAAGCTTTCTTT
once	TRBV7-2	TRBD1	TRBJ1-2	CASSRSGTANYGYTF	TGTGCCAGCAGCCGTTCCGGGACAGCCAACTATGGCTACACCTTC
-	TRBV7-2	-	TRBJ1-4	CASSTGGYNEKLFF	TGTGCCAGCAGCACCGGAGGTTATAATGAAAAACTGTTTTTT
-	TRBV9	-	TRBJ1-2	CASSVVAGDGYTF	TGTGCCAGCAGCGTAGTGGCAGGGGATGGCTACACCTTC
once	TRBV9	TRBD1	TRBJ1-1	CASSVGQGHTEAFF	TGTGCCAGCAGCGTTGGACAGGGGCACACTGAAGCTTTCTTT
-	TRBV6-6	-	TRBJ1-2	CASSYFATATYGYTF	TGTGCCAGCAGTTATTTCGCGACTGCGACGTATGGCTACACCTTC
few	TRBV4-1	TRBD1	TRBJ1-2	CASSRGDRGSGYTF	TGCGCCAGCAGCCGAGGGGACAGGGGGTCTGGCTACACCTTC
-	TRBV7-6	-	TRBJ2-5	CASSLVPPPDGAGKETQYF	TGTGCCAGCAGCTTAGTCCCCCCACCGGATGGCGCGGGAAAAGAGACCCAGTACTTC
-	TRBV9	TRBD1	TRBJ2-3	CASSVGDSLEYF	TGTGCCAGCAGCGTAGGGGACAGCTTAGAATATTTT
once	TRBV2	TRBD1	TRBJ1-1	CASNHQGQVNAEAFF	TGTGCCAGCAATCATCAAGGACAGGTGAACGCTGAAGCTTTCTTT
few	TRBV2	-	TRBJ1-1	CASRGDRTEAFF	TGTGCCAGCAGAGGAGACCGGACTGAAGCTTTCTTT
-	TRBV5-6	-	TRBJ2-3	CASSSIDDRFWADTQYF	TGTGCCAGCAGCTCAATCGACGACAGGTTTTGGGCAGATACGCAGTATTTT
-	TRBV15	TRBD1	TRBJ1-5	CATSRVASPGTDSSNQPQHF	TGTGCCACCAGCAGAGTCGCTTCACCGGGGACAGACAGTAGCAATCAGCCCCAGCATTTT
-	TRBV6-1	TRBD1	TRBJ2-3	CASSEGTGGSSDTQYF	TGTGCCAGCAGTGAAGGAACAGGGGGGAGCTCAGATACGCAGTATTTT
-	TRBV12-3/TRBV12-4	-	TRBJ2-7	CASKKDSTYEQYF	TGTGCCAGCAAAAAGGACTCGACCTACGAGCAGTACTTC
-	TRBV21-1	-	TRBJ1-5	CASSNLGQNQPQHF	TGTGCCAGCAGCAACTTGGGACAGAATCAGCCCCAGCATTTT
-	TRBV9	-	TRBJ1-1	CASSSFLNTEAFF	TGTGCCAGCAGTAGCTTCCTGAACACTGAAGCTTTCTTT
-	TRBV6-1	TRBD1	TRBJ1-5	CASSEQGQGNQPQHF	TGTGCCAGCAGTGAGCAAGGACAGGGTAATCAGCCCCAGCATTTT
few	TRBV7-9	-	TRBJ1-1	CASSLGLMTEAFF	TGTGCCAGCAGCTTGGGCCTGATGACTGAAGCTTTCTTT
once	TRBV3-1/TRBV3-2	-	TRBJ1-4	CASSQEHGIGGGKLFF	TGTGCCAGCAGCCAAGAACATGGTATCGGGGGGGGAAAACTGTTTTTT
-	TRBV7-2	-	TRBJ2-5	CASSRGWAKETQYF	TGTGCCAGCAGCCGTGGCTGGGCCAAAGAGACCCAGTACTTC
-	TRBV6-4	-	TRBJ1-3	CASSDSRGPEITIYF	TGTGCCAGCAGTGACTCAAGGGGTCCCGAAATCACCATATATTTT
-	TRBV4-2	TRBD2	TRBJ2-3	CASSQVSGRKDTQYF	TGTGCCAGCAGCCAAGTAAGCGGGAGAAAAGATACGCAGTATTTT
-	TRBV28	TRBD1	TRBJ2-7	CASSFPGTGLREQYF	TGTGCCAGCAGCTTCCCCGGGACAGGGTTACGAGAGCAGTACTTC
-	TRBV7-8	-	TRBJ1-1	CASSHKNTEAFF	TGTGCCAGCAGCCACAAGAACACTGAAGCTTTCTTT
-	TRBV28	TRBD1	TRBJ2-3	CASSGDRGGLDTQYF	TGTGCCAGCAGTGGGGACAGGGGAGGGTTGGATACGCAGTATTTT
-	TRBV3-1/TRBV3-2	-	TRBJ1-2	CASSQSGVTNYGYTF	TGTGCCAGCAGCCAGTCAGGTGTTACTAACTATGGCTACACCTTC
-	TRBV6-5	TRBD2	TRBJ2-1	CASSHEGTSGGPFF	TGTGCCAGCAGTCACGAGGGGACTAGCGGGGGGCCTTTCTTC
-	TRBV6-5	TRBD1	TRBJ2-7	CASSMGTVSHEQYF	TGTGCCAGCAGCATGGGGACAGTATCCCACGAGCAGTACTTC
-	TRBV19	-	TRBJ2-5	CASSRGLLETQYF	TGTGCCAGTAGTAGGGGACTGTTAGAGACCCAGTACTTC
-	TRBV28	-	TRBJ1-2	CASTWTLNYGYTF	TGTGCCAGCACCTGGACACTTAACTATGGCTACACCTTC